This T cell receptor beta chain was captured by sequencing in a study of cytomegalovirus exposure and HLA in healthy donors. Study outcomes and limitations: Roughly uniform sequencing depth across donors was assumed, possibly incorrectly.

It was with 60 Vbeta and 13 Jbeta primers that the PCR ran. The repertoire was sequenced with immunoSEQ multiplex PCR; TCRdb's copy has only in-frame clones and lacks some. The data show about 140,000 clones, around 72% seen once. Germline CDR1 is MNHEY and CDR2 is SVGAGI. J gave up 0 bases and V 6 bases, and 7 bases lay outside the gene matches. The CDR3 is made up of 15 amino acids. Note on this clone: What it binds is not known.

This TCR was sampled from a human donor in good health. The rearrangement links TRBV6-5 to TRBJ1-2, with 7 bases identical to TRBD1. The sequenced sample consisted of PBMCs. CDR3 DNA sequence: TGTGCCAGCAGCCGAGGGGGCGTAGCTAACTATGGCTACACCTTC. Translated: CASSRGGVANYGYTF.